The sequence of this T cell receptor beta chain was determined in a study of human T cells and chemical hapten exposure. TCRdb reanalysed the RACE reads using MiXCR and keeps one entry per CDR3 protein. The data hold around 75,000 distinct CDR3 sequences, with about a tenth observed a single time. Trimming took off 0 bases at V and 5 bases at J, with 11 bases between the two ends. Germline V lookup: CDR1 ENHRY, CDR2 SYGVKD. The CDR3 spans 15 residues. Time point noted: patch test 2, 6 weeks after DPC sensitization. Documented treatment: therapeutic diphenylcyclopropenone sensitization with weekly scalp DPC.

This sequence joins TRBV10-3 and TRBJ1-5; D is unclear. The sample here was whole blood, taken in connection with sensitization to the hapten diphenylcyclopropenone (DPC). The clonotype originates from a woman in her forties or fifties with alopecia areata. Some clones in this sample may be carry-over from other donors' samples. This chain's CDR3 is CAISESGDADQPQHF. The CDR3 region has the DNA TGTGCCATCAGTGAGTCAGGAGATGCTGATCAGCCCCAGCATTTT.